These T cell receptor beta chains were read from a single sample in a study of blood T cell repertoires in COVID-19. Clones were sequenced by immunoSEQ multiplex PCR, and TCRdb holds only the in-frame ones, with some missing. The sample carries a few hundred thousand clones, about 90% recorded once. Sequences were obtained from peripheral blood. These receptors came from a woman in her 50s with acute or convalescent COVID-19. Each CDR3 is given with its conserved first and last residue. A D gene is named only where the DNA matches it firmly. A clone size is listed for some rows: how often the clone was seen (once, few, many), or a class if it is expanded.

TRBV27	NA	NA	TRBJ2-7	CASSLFGGEVYEQYF	TGTGCCAGCAGTTTATTTGGCGGGGAGGTCTACGAGCAGTACTTC
TRBV30	NA	TRBD2	TRBJ2-5	CAWSNGGRSQETQYF	TGTGCCTGGAGTAATGGCGGGAGAAGTCAAGAGACCCAGTACTTC
TRBV19	NA	TRBD1	TRBJ1-2	CASSGTGTGSYYGYTF	TGTGCCAGTAGTGGGACCGGGACAGGGTCTTACTATGGCTACACCTTC
TRBV24-1	NA	TRBD1	TRBJ1-4	CATSDSPGQGGEKLFF	TGTGCCACCAGTGATTCTCCGGGACAGGGAGGCGAAAAACTGTTTTTT
TRBV5-1	NA	TRBD1	TRBJ1-1	CASSSLGQVNTEAFF	TGCGCCAGCAGCTCCTTGGGACAGGTGAACACTGAAGCTTTCTTT
TRBV7-9	NA	NA	TRBJ1-5	CASSPIGGQPQHF	TGTGCCAGCAGCCCCATCGGGGGACAGCCCCAGCATTTT
TRBV7-2	NA	TRBD2	TRBJ2-7	CASSLLAGPYEQYF	TGTGCCAGCAGCTTATTAGCGGGTCCCTACGAGCAGTACTTC
TRBV10-1	NA	NA	TRBJ2-1	CASQRSLYNEQFF	TGCGCCAGCCAGCGGAGCCTCTACAATGAGCAGTTCTTC
TRBV5-1	NA	NA	TRBJ2-5	CASSLSLIETQYF	TGCGCCAGCAGCTTGTCCCTAATAGAGACCCAGTACTTC
TRBV5-1	NA	NA	TRBJ1-5	CASSEGTGYQPQHF	TGCGCCAGCAGCGAGGGCACGGGCTATCAGCCCCAGCATTTT
TRBV7-9	once	TRBD1	TRBJ1-6	CASSLLPGQGSSPLHF	TGTGCCAGCAGCTTACTACCGGGACAGGGCTCTTCACCCCTCCACTTT
TRBV10-1	NA	NA	TRBJ2-1	CASSESTGYNEQFF	TGCGCCAGCAGTGAGTCGACGGGGTACAATGAGCAGTTCTTC
TRBV29-1	NA	TRBD1	TRBJ2-2	CSVLRTGNTGELFF	TGCAGCGTACTCAGGACAGGGAACACCGGGGAGCTGTTTTTT
TRBV5-4	NA	NA	TRBJ2-2	CASSPWESGELFF	TGTGCCAGCAGCCCTTGGGAGTCCGGGGAGCTGTTTTTT
TRBV29-1	NA	NA	TRBJ1-1	CSVGPGTLGGTEAFF	TGCAGCGTTGGTCCGGGCACCTTAGGGGGCACTGAAGCTTTCTTT
TRBV19	once	TRBD1	TRBJ1-1	CASSSVQGSTEAFF	TGTGCCAGTAGCTCCGTACAGGGGAGCACTGAAGCTTTCTTT
TRBV30	NA	NA	TRBJ2-3	CAWKGTDTQYF	TGTGCCTGGAAGGGGACAGATACGCAGTATTTT
TRBV6-1	NA	NA	TRBJ1-3	CASSEEQGPGNTIYF	TGTGCCAGCAGTGAAGAACAGGGTCCTGGAAACACCATATATTTT
TRBV19	NA	NA	TRBJ2-6	CASSISPSGANVLTF	TGTGCCAGTAGTATCTCCCCGTCTGGGGCCAACGTCCTGACTTTC
TRBV20-1	NA	NA	TRBJ2-1	CSASSRLKVEQFF	TGCAGTGCTAGTTCCCGACTAAAGGTTGAGCAGTTCTTC